Included here is one TCR beta chain sequence, with context. Its antigen is currently unknown. Trimming pared 4 bases from V and 5 bases from J, leaving 12 bases between. The germline CDR1 and CDR2 sequences are SGHAT and FQNNGV. CDR3 length: 14 amino acids. The record originates from a study of memory CD4+ T cells and cytomegalovirus serostatus. The overall study: Healthy Belgian adult donors included about nine CMV-positive and around 25 CMV-negative people. Notes on the study in general: CMV serostatus prediction reached median AUC about 0.95, or 0.9 with US-trained model.

Using immunoSEQ multiplex PCR, the repertoire was profiled, and TCRdb retains in-frame clones only, with some absent. The sample carries some 54,000 clones, more than 70% recorded once. Single viable CD3+CD4+CD8-CD45RO+ cells were sorted as the memory CD4+ T cells. The specimen sequenced was memory CD4+ T cells from blood. The chain is built from TRBV11-2 and TRBJ2-1; a possible D gene is TRBD2 (6 bases). This sequence was found in an adult in good health and CMV-seropositive. CDR3 DNA: TGTGCCAGCAGCTCGGGACTCGAGAACAATGAGCAGTTCTTC. Translating gives CASSSGLENNEQFF.